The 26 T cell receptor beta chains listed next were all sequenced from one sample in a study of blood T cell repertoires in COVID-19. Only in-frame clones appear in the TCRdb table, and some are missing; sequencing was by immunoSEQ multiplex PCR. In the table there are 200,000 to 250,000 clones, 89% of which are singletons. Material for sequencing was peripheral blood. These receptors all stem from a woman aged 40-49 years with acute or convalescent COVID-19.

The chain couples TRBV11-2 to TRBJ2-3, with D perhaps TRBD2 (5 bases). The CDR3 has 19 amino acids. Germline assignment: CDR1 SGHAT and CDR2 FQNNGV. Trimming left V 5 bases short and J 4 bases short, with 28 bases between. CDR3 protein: CASSLRIGSGSIVADTQYF. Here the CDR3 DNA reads TGTGCCAGCAGCCTTAGAATCGGTTCGGGGTCCATTGTGGCAGATACGCAGTATTTT.

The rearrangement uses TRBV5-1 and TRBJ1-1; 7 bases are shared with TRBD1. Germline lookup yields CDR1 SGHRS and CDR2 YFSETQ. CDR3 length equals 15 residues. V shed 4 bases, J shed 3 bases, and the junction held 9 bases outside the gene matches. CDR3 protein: CASSTPGQSYTEAFF. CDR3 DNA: TGCGCCAGCAGCACCCCGGGACAGAGCTACACTGAAGCTTTCTTT.

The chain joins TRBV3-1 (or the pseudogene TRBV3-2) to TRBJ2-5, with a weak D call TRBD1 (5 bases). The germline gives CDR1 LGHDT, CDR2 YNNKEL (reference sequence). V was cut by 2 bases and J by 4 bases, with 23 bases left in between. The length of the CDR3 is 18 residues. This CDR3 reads CASSQPFGHSNLGETQYF. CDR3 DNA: TGTGCCAGCAGCCAACCCTTTGGACACTCCAACCTAGGAGAGACCCAGTACTTC.

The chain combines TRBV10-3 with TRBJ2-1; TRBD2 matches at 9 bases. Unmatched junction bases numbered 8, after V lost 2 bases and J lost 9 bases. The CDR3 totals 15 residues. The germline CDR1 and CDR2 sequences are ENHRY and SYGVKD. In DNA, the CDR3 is TGTGCCATCAGTGAGGTGGCTAGCGGGGCGACTGAGCAGTTCTTC. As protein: CAISEVASGATEQFF.

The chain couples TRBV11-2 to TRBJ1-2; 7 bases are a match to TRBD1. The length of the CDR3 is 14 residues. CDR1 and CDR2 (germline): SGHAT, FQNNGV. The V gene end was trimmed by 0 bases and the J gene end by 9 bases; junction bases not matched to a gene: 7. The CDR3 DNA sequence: TGTGCCAGCAGCTTAGAGTCACAGGGGCAAAGCTACACCTTC. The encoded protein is CASSLESQGQSYTF.

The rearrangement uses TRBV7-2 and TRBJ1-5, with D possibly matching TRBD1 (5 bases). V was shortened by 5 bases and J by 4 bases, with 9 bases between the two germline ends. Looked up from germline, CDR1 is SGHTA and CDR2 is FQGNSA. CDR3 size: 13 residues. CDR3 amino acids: CASSPTGNQPQHF. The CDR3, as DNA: TGTGCCAGCAGCCCAACAGGAAATCAGCCCCAGCATTTT.

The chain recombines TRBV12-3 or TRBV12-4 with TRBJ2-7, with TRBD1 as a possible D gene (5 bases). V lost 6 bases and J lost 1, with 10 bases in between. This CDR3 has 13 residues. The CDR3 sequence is CASSPDTSYEQYV. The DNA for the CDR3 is TGTGCCAGCAGCCCGGACACGTCCTACGAGCAGTACGTC.

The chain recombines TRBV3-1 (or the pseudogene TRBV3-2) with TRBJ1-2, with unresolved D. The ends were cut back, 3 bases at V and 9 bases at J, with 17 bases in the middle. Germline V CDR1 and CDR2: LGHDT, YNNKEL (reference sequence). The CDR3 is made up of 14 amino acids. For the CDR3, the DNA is TGTGCCAGCAGCCAGGAAGGCGGCGCCCCGCGCTACACCTTC. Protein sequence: CASSQEGGAPRYTF.

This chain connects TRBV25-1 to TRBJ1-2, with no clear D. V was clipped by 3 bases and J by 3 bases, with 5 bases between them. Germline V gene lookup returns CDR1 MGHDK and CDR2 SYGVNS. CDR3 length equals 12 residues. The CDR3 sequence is CASSESYYGYTF. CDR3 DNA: TGTGCCAGCAGTGAGAGCTACTATGGCTACACCTTC.

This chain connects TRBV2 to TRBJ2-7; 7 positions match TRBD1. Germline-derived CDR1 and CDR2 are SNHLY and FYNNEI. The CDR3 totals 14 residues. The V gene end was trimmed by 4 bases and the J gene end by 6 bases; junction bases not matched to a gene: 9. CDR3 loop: CASSGSKTGSEQYV. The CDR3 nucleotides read TGTGCCAGCAGTGGCTCTAAGACAGGGAGCGAGCAGTACGTC.

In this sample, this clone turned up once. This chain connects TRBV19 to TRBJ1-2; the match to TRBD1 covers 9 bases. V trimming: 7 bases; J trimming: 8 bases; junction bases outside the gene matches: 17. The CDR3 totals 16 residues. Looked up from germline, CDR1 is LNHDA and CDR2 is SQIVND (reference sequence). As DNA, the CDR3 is TGTGCCAGTACCACCTTCCCGGGACAGGGTTTTAAAGGCTACACCTTC. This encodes CASTTFPGQGFKGYTF.

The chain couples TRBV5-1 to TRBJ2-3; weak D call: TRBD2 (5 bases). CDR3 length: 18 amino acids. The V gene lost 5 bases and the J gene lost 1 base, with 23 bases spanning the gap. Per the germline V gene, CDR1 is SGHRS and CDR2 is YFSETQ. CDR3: CASRVRLARRDGTDTQYF. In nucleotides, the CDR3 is TGCGCCAGCAGAGTCCGGCTAGCCCGGCGCGATGGCACAGATACGCAGTATTTT.

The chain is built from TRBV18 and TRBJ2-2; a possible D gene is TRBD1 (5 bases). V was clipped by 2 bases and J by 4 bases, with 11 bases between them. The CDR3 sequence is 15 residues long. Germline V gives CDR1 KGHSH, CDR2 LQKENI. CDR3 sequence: CASSPSRVGTGELFF. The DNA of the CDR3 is TGTGCCAGCTCACCATCCAGGGTGGGCACCGGGGAGCTGTTTTTT. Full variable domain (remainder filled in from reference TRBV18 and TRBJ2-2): NAGVMQNPRHLVRRRGQEARLRCSPMKGHSHVYWYRQLPEEGLKFMVYLQKENIIDESGMPKERFSAEFPKEGPSILRIQQVVRGDSAAYFCASSPSRVGTGELFFGEGSRLTVL.

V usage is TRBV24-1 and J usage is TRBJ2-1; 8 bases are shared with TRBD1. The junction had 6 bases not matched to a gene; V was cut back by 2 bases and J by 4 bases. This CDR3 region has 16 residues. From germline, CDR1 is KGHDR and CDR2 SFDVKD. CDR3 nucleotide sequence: TGTGCCACCAGTGATTCGACAGGGGCCGTTTACAATGAGCAGTTCTTC. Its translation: CATSDSTGAVYNEQFF.

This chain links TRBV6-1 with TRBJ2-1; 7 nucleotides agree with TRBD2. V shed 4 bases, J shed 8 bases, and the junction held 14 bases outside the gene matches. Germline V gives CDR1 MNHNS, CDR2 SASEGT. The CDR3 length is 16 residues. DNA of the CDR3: TGTGCCAGCAGTGTCCTTCCCCGGACTAGGTCGCATGAGCAGTTCTTC. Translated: CASSVLPRTRSHEQFF.

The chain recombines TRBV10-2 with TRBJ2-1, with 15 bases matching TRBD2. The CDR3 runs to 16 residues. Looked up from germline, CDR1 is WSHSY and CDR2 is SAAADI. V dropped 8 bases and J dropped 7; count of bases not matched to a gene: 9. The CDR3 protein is CASRPRTSGGGNEQFF. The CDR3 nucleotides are TGCGCCAGCCGACCCCGGACTAGCGGGGGGGGAAATGAGCAGTTCTTC.

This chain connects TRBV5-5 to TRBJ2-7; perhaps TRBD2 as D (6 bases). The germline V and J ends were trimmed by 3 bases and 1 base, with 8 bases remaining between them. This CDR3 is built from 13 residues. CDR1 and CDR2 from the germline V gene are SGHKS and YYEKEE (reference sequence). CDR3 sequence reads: CASSYGTSYEQYV. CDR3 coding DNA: TGTGCCAGCAGCTACGGGACTTCCTACGAGCAGTACGTC.

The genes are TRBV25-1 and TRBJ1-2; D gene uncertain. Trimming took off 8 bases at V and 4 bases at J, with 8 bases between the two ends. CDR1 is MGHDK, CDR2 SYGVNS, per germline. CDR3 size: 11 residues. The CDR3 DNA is TGTGCCAGCCGGCGGGGCTATGGCTACACCTTC. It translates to CASRRGYGYTF.

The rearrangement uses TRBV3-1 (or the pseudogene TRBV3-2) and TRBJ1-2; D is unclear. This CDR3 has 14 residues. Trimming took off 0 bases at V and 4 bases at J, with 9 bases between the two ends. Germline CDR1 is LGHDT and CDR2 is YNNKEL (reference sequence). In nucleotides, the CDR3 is TGTGCCAGCAGCCAAGATTTGGCAGGCTATGGCTACACCTTC. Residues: CASSQDLAGYGYTF.

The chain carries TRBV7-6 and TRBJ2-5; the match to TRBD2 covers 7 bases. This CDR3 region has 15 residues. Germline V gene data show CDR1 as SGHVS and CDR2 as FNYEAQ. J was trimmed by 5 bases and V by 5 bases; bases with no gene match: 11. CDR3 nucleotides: TGTGCCAGCAGCCGCCTAGGGAGGGGCCGGGAGACCCAGTACTTC. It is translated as CASSRLGRGRETQYF.

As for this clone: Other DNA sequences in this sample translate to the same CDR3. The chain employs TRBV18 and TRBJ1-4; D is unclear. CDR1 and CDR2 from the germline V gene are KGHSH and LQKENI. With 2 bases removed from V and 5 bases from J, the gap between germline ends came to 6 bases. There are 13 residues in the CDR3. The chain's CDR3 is CASSPDINEKLFF. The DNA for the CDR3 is TGTGCCAGCTCACCAGACATAAATGAAAAACTGTTTTTT.

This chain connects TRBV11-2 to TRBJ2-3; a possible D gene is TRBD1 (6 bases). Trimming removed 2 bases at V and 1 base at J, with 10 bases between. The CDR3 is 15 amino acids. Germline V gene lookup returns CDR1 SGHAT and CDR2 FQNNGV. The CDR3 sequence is CASSLTDRRTDTQYF. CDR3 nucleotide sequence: TGTGCCAGCAGCTTAACGGACAGACGCACAGATACGCAGTATTTT.

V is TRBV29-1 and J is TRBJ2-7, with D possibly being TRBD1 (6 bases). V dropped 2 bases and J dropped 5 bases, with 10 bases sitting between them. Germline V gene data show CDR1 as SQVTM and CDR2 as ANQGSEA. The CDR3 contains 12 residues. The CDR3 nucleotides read TGCAGCGTTGAAACACAGGGAAACGAGCAGTACGTC. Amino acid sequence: CSVETQGNEQYV.

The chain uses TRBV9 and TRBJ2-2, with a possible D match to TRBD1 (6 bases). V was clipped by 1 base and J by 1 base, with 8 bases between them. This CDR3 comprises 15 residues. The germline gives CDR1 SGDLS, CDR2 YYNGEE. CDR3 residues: CASSVMDRNTGELFF. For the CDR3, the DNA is TGTGCCAGCAGCGTAATGGACAGGAACACCGGGGAGCTGTTTTTT.

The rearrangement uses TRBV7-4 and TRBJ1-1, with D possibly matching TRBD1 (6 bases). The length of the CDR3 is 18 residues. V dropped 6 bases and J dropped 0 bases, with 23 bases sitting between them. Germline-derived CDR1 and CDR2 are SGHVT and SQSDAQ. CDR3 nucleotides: TGTGCCAGCAGTTCGAGAGGGGGTAGGGGGACTATGAACACTGAAGCTTTCTTT. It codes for CASSSRGGRGTMNTEAFF.

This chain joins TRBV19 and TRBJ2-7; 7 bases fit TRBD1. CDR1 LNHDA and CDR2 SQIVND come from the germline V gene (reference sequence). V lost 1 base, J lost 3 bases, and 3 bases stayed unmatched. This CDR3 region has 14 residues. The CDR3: CASSIGGTVYEQYV. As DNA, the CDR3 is TGTGCCAGTAGTATAGGGGGGACAGTCTACGAGCAGTACGTC.